Listed here are 21 T cell receptor beta chains from one sample, sequenced in a study of blood T cells in healthy people across ages. Alongside a J-beta primer mix, a sample-barcoded 5' primer served in a second PCR lasting roughly 7 to 11 cycles. Via MiXCR, TCRdb re-called the 5' RACE reads, giving one row per CDR3 protein. This sample yields hundreds of thousands of distinct CDR3 sequences, of which around 45% are seen a single time; around 18% belongs to the top ten. What was sequenced was blood. The origin of the receptors is a man aged 60-69 years in good health.

This clonotype has a single count. The chain is built from TRBV29-1 and TRBJ1-1; TRBD1 matches 7 bases. The junction had 8 bases not matched to a gene; V was cut back by 7 bases and J by 3 bases. The germline gives CDR1 SQVTM, CDR2 ANQGSEA. The CDR3 spans 13 residues. The CDR3 loop reads CSGRVRGDTEAFF. CDR3 bases: TGCAGCGGGCGGGTCAGGGGGGACACTGAAGCTTTCTTT. The full variable domain, its missing parts supplied by reference TRBV29-1 and TRBJ1-1, is SAVISQKPSRDICQRGTSLTIQCQVDSQVTMMFWYRQQPGQSLTLIATANQGSEATYESGFVIDKFPISRPNLTFSTLTVSNMSPEDSSIYLCSGRVRGDTEAFFGQGTRLTVV.

This chain uses TRBV4-3 with TRBJ1-2; tentatively, D is TRBD1 (5 bases). This CDR3 comprises 14 residues. The ends were cut back, 4 bases at V and 3 bases at J, with 12 bases in the middle. Germline V CDR1 and CDR2: LGHNA, YSLEER. Here the CDR3 reads CASSPQGGDYGYTF. The CDR3 DNA reads as TGCGCCAGCAGCCCCCAGGGAGGGGACTATGGCTACACCTTC.

This clonotype was counted between two and nine times. The CDR3 DNA reads as TGTGCCAGCCGATACCAGCCTTCCTATCTAGAGCAGTTCTTC. This encodes CASRYQPSYLEQFF. This chain connects TRBV6-1 to TRBJ2-1; D remains ambiguous. The CDR3 covers 14 residues. From germline, CDR1 is MNHNS and CDR2 SASEGT. The germline V and J ends were trimmed by 8 bases and 10 bases, with 21 bases remaining between them.

This clonotype appeared a single time. The chain is built from TRBV7-2 and TRBJ1-5; D may be TRBD1 (5 bases). Trimming took 4 bases from V and 10 from J, leaving 14 bases between them. This CDR3 is 13 amino acids long. Germline V gives CDR1 SGHTA, CDR2 FQGNSA. The CDR3, as DNA: TGTGCCAGCAGCTCCGGGACCGCCTCTCCCCAGCATTTT. Protein product: CASSSGTASPQHF. Variable domain in full (rest from reference TRBV7-2 and TRBJ1-5): GAGVSQSPSNKVTEKGKDVELRCDPISGHTALYWYRQSLGQGLEFLIYFQGNSAPDKSGLPSDRFSAERTGGSVSTLTIQRTQQEDSAVYLCASSSGTASPQHFGDGTRLSIL.

V usage is TRBV30 and J usage is TRBJ2-3, with D tentatively TRBD1 or TRBD2 (5 bases each). CDR1 GTSNPN and CDR2 SVGIG come from the germline V gene (reference sequence). The CDR3 is made up of 14 amino acids. V was clipped by 2 bases and J by 7 bases, with 16 bases between them. CDR3 sequence: CAWSLREGTNTQYF. The CDR3 region has the DNA TGTGCCTGGAGTCTCCGAGAGGGGACGAATACGCAGTATTTT.

This chain joins TRBV30 and TRBJ1-2; weak D call: TRBD1 (5 bases). The ends were cut back, 0 bases at V and 0 bases at J, with 17 bases in the middle. Germline CDR1 reads GTSNPN; CDR2 reads SVGIG (reference sequence). This CDR3 has 17 amino acids. The CDR3 nucleotides read TGTGCCTGGAGTGTAAAGGGGAGTCGTTGGTCTAACTATGGCTACACCTTC. The encoded protein is CAWSVKGSRWSNYGYTF.

On this clonotype: One end of the junction does not line up with germline, which may come from a read error. The rearrangement uses TRBV7-7 and TRBJ2-5, with unresolved D. The CDR3 loop spans 13 amino acids. The V gene's germline CDR1 is SSHAT and CDR2 FNYEAQ (reference sequence). In nucleotides, the CDR3 is TGTGCTAGCAGCGTAATCTCCCAAGAGACCCAGTACTTC. Translation gives CASSVISQETQYF.

V is TRBV7-2 and J is TRBJ2-7, with D hard to call. V lost 1 base to trimming and J lost 6 bases, with 7 bases between them. This CDR3 is 12 amino acids long. The germline gives CDR1 SGHTA, CDR2 FQGNSA. Here the CDR3 reads CASSLGPVEQYF. As DNA, the CDR3 is TGTGCCAGCAGCTTAGGGCCCGTCGAGCAGTACTTC. Together with reference TRBV7-2 and TRBJ2-7, the CDR3 gives the full variable domain: GAGVSQSPSNKVTEKGKDVELRCDPISGHTALYWYRQSLGQGLEFLIYFQGNSAPDKSGLPSDRFSAERTGGSVSTLTIQRTQQEDSAVYLCASSLGPVEQYFGPGTRLTVT.

V gene TRBV15 combines with J gene TRBJ1-6, with 8 nucleotides matching TRBD1. The ends lost 0 bases at V and 4 bases at J; junction bases unmatched: 2. Germline assignment: CDR1 LNHNV and CDR2 YYDKDF (reference sequence). There are 16 residues in the CDR3. CDR3 protein: CATSRDTGGYNSPLHF. The CDR3 DNA sequence: TGTGCCACCAGCAGAGATACAGGGGGTTATAATTCACCCCTCCACTTT.

In its sample, this clonotype was seen many times. This sequence joins TRBV7-9 and TRBJ2-2; possibly TRBD2 for D (5 bases). This CDR3 contains 16 residues. Trimming took 3 bases from V and 1 from J, leaving 12 bases between them. In germline, CDR1 is SEHNR, CDR2 FQNEAQ (reference sequence). CDR3 DNA sequence: TGTGCCAGCAGCTTCCGGGTTGAGGGGAACACCGGGGAGCTGTTTTTT. Encoded protein: CASSFRVEGNTGELFF.

Worth noting for this clonotype: A much larger clone sits a single nucleotide away, making a read error possible. This chain links TRBV15 with TRBJ2-7; weak D call: TRBD1 (5 bases). There are 15 residues in the CDR3. The germline V gene has CDR1 LNHNV and CDR2 YYDKDF (reference sequence). The V end lost 0 bases, the J end lost 6 bases, and 15 bases lay between the germline ends. This chain's CDR3 is CATSRDNPGNCEQYF. CDR3 DNA: TGTGCCACCAGCAGAGATAACCCAGGGAACTGCGAGCAGTACTTC.

To note about this clonotype: The junction differs from germline at one of its ends, possibly a read error. The chain has TRBV6-6 and TRBJ2-6; perhaps TRBD1 as D (5 bases). The CDR3 runs 14 residues. Germline CDR1 and CDR2: MNHNY and SVGAGI (reference sequence). CDR3 amino acids: CASLPQSGANALTF. DNA for the CDR3: TGTGCCAGCCTCCCTCAATCTGGGGCCAACGCCCTGACTTTC.

This clonotype was observed a handful of times. This sequence joins TRBV2 and TRBJ1-2; TRBD1 agrees at 7 bases. The CDR3 length is 13 residues. Germline lookup yields CDR1 SNHLY and CDR2 FYNNEI. The J segment lost 2 bases and the V segment lost 3 bases, leaving 0 bases of the junction unmatched. The DNA of the CDR3 is TGTGCCAGCAGTGAGGGACAGAACTATGGCTACACCTTC. Protein: CASSEGQNYGYTF.

This clonotype came up a few times. The rearrangement uses TRBV6-2 or TRBV6-3 and TRBJ2-7; 8 bases are a match to TRBD2. CDR1 and CDR2 from the germline V gene are MNHEY and SVGEGT. The CDR3 runs 14 residues. Trimming removed 5 bases from V and 5 bases from J; junction bases left unmatched: 8. For the CDR3, the DNA is TGTGCCAGCAGTGACGGACTAGCTATCCACGAGCAGTACTTC. Amino acid sequence: CASSDGLAIHEQYF.

This clonotype appeared a single time. The chain couples TRBV2 to TRBJ2-3; 7 nucleotides agree with TRBD1. J gave up 3 bases and V 6 bases, and 12 bases lay outside the gene matches. This CDR3 contains 16 residues. In germline, CDR1 is SNHLY, CDR2 FYNNEI. CDR3 in amino acids: CASSPAGTAATDTQYF. The CDR3 DNA follows: TGTGCCAGCAGCCCCGCCGGGACAGCCGCAACAGATACGCAGTATTTT.

The chain carries TRBV7-2 and TRBJ1-3; a weak D match, TRBD1 (5 bases). The CDR3 consists of 15 residues. V lost 6 bases and J 3 bases, leaving 15 bases between the germline ends. Looked up from germline, CDR1 is SGHTA and CDR2 is FQGNSA. The CDR3 here is CASRPTAGGGNTIYF. CDR3 DNA: TGTGCCAGCAGACCGACAGCCGGAGGTGGAAACACCATATATTTT.

V and J are TRBV5-4 and TRBJ2-7, with D hard to call. Germline CDR1 SGHNT, CDR2 YYREEE (reference sequence). CDR3 length: 15 amino acids. Trimming took off 0 bases at V and 2 bases at J, with 12 bases between the two ends. In nucleotides, the CDR3 is TGTGCCAGCAGCTTGGGTGGTTTTGGGGCCTACGAGCAGTACTTC. This sequence encodes CASSLGGFGAYEQYF.

The chain combines TRBV9 with TRBJ2-1, with no clear D. Per germline, CDR1 SGDLS and CDR2 YYNGEE. The CDR3 extends over 13 amino acids. V shed 2 bases and J shed 8 bases, with 11 bases lying between them. The CDR3 loop is CASSVEVGDEQFF. The CDR3 coding sequence is TGTGCCAGCAGCGTCGAAGTGGGCGATGAGCAGTTCTTC.

The V call is TRBV30, the J call TRBJ2-7; D remains unclear. CDR1 GTSNPN and CDR2 SVGIG come from the germline V gene (reference sequence). V was trimmed by 3 bases and J by 9 bases, leaving 18 bases between them. This CDR3 spans 13 amino acids. The CDR3 sequence: CAWRGQVSGGQYF. The CDR3 nucleotides read TGTGCCTGGAGGGGTCAGGTTTCGGGTGGGCAGTACTTC.

This chain joins TRBV29-1 and TRBJ1-1, with a tentative D call TRBD1 (5 bases). V dropped 2 bases and J dropped 0 bases, with 10 bases sitting between them. This CDR3 spans 14 amino acids. Per the germline V gene, CDR1 is SQVTM and CDR2 is ANQGSEA. The CDR3 is CSVENRLMNTEAFF. In DNA form, the CDR3 reads TGCAGCGTTGAAAACAGGCTTATGAACACTGAAGCTTTCTTT.

The CDR3 DNA reads as TGTGCCAGCAGCCCCAACCCTCAGGGAGGCTACACCTTC. Its protein is CASSPNPQGGYTF. This chain joins TRBV14 and TRBJ1-2; possible D gene TRBD1, 5 bases. This CDR3 has 13 residues. V was pared by 4 bases and J by 8 bases, with 14 bases between. CDR1 and CDR2 (germline): SGHDN, FVKESK.